This paragraph covers one T cell receptor beta chain sequence. Antigen: not known. Germline values: CDR1 LGHDT, CDR2 YNNKEL (reference sequence). V was shortened by 1 base and J by 8 bases, with 10 bases between the two germline ends. The CDR3 contains 13 residues. This sample was taken from a study of T cell responses to AZD1222 COVID-19 vaccine. The study's findings and limits: Unmutated regions of variants are reportedly targeted by nearly half of spike-specific TCRs. Donors in the cohort were predominantly white British and more often female, and clonal diversity was possibly underestimated. Regions 160-218 and 743-854 dominated among vaccine-associated CD4 TCRs spanning spike. Seropositive at baseline were only 5 to 7 AZD1222 recipients.

Using immunoSEQ multiplex PCR, the repertoire was profiled, and TCRdb retains in-frame clones only, with some absent. The data contain 25,000 to 30,000 clones, about nine tenths of them singletons. V gene TRBV3-1 (or the pseudogene TRBV3-2) combines with J gene TRBJ2-3, with D possibly matching TRBD1 (5 bases). The source is an adult in good health. Sequenced here: peripheral blood, sampled on day 0 of AZD1222 vaccination. The DNA of the CDR3 is TGTGCCAGCAGCCAAGGGCAGGGTGCTACGCAGTATTTT. It translates to CASSQGQGATQYF.